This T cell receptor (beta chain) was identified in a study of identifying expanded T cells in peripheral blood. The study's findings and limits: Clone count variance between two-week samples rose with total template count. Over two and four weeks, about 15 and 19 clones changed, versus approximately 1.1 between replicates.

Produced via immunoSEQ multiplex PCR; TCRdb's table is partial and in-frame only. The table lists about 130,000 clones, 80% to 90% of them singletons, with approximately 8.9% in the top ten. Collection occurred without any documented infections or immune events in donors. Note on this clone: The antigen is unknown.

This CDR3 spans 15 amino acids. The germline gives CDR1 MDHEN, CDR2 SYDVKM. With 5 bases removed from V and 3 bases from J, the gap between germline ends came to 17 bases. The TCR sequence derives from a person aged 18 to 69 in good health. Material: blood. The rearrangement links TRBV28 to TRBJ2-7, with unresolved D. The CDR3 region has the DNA TGTGCCAGCAGTCCAACCCTCGGACGGATCTACGAGCAGTACTTC. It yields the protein CASSPTLGRIYEQYF.